The rows below give T cell receptor beta chains drawn from one sample of a study of T cell changes during pregnancy in multiple sclerosis. Repertoires were generated with immunoSEQ multiplex PCR, while TCRdb's copy carries only in-frame clones and drops some. The sample shows roughly 34,000 clones, about 90% of them seen only once. The sequencing here drew on CD8+ T cells from peripheral blood mononuclear cells, taken in the third trimester of pregnancy. The receptors come from a female donor with multiple sclerosis, enrolled in a pregnancy study. Both conserved end residues are part of each CDR3. The order of the fields is clone size, J gene, V gene, D gene, CDR3 length, CDR3 protein, CDR3 DNA. A D gene is named only where the DNA matches it firmly. Clone size is not always given. Where it is, it says once, few, many or a class for expanded clones.

once	TRBJ2-5	TRBV9	TRBD2	17	CASSVGLAGGFQETQYF	TGTGCCAGCAGCGTAGGCCTAGCGGGGGGTTTCCAAGAGACCCAGTACTTC
-	TRBJ1-5	TRBV6-1	-	16	CASSAGGYGGNQPQHF	TGTGCCAGCAGTGCAGGAGGATACGGTGGCAATCAGCCCCAGCATTTT
-	TRBJ2-7	TRBV11-2	TRBD2	14	CASSLGSGGLEQYF	TGTGCCAGCAGCTTAGGCAGCGGGGGGCTTGAGCAGTACTTC
few	TRBJ2-1	TRBV9	TRBD1	13	CASSVTGFNEQFF	TGTGCCAGCAGCGTGACAGGGTTCAATGAGCAGTTCTTC
-	TRBJ1-4	TRBV5-4	TRBD1	15	CASSNDRAINEKLFF	TGTGCCAGCAGCAACGACAGGGCCATTAATGAAAAACTGTTTTTT
-	TRBJ1-1	TRBV9	-	15	CASSPWGGGSTEAFF	TGTGCCAGCAGCCCCTGGGGGGGTGGGTCGACTGAAGCTTTCTTT
-	TRBJ1-2	TRBV4-2	-	15	CASSPRSSLNYGYTF	TGTGCCAGCAGCCCGCGGTCCTCCCTTAACTATGGCTACACCTTC
-	TRBJ1-6	TRBV9	-	15	CASSVGGQGNSPLHF	TGTGCCAGCAGCGTAGGGGGGCAGGGAAATTCACCCCTCCACTTT
-	TRBJ1-1	TRBV29-1	-	13	CSVEGGRSTEAFF	TGCAGCGTTGAGGGTGGCCGGAGCACTGAAGCTTTCTTT
once	TRBJ1-4	TRBV19	-	14	CASSADRTGEKLFF	TGTGCCAGTAGTGCGGACAGAACCGGGGAAAAACTGTTTTTT
-	TRBJ2-7	TRBV7-9	TRBD1	13	CASRRQGTYEQYF	TGTGCCAGCAGACGACAGGGGACCTACGAGCAGTACTTC